This T cell receptor (beta chain) was found in a study of T cell repertoires in cytomegalovirus infection. Study-level information: Well-studied HLA-B-restricted CMV epitopes were used in the study alongside recently identified HLA-C-restricted ones. Based on public TCR beta signatures, there were indications of CMV infection and of a matching HLA type.

TCRdb itself ran the reads through MiXCR, one entry per CDR3 protein. The sample includes some 500,000 distinct CDR3 sequences, over 35% of them seen just once. The ends were cut back, 4 bases at V and 1 base at J, with 13 bases in the middle. CDR3 length: 15 amino acids. Looked up from germline, CDR1 is SGHVS and CDR2 is FNYEAQ. About this clonotype itself: No antigen is known for it.

Study outcomes and limitations: HLA-C-restricted CMV clonotypes gave the most frequent clonotype in two of eight donors. Individuals carrying CMV plus the relevant HLA were identified by cumulative frequency of public TCR beta families.

The rearrangement links TRBV7-6 to TRBJ1-1; D gene unclear. The starting material was cultured PBMCs, obtained from culture after CMV antigen stimulation. The source of this sequence is a human donor in good health (CMV status not recorded). Some clones in this sample may be carry-over from other donors' samples. The chain's CDR3 is CASSSQRWGNTEAFF. The CDR3 DNA is TGTGCCAGCAGCTCCCAACGCTGGGGGAACACTGAAGCTTTCTTT. The full variable domain, completed using reference TRBV7-6 and TRBJ1-1, is GAGVSQSPRYKVTKRGQDVALRCDPISGHVSLYWYRQALGQGPEFLTYFNYEAQQDKSGLPNDRFSAERPEGSISTLTIQRTEQRDSAMYRCASSSQRWGNTEAFFGQGTRLTVV.